Each of the 3 T cell receptor beta chains below was sequenced from the same sample in a study of T cell changes during pregnancy in multiple sclerosis. Method: immunoSEQ multiplex PCR; TCRdb's copy keeps in-frame clones and lacks some. The profile shows some 96,000 clones, roughly 90% of them singletons. The sequences come from peripheral blood, collected after pregnancy. The receptor set was obtained from a female donor with multiple sclerosis, enrolled in a pregnancy study.

A single count supports this clone. The gene calls are TRBV27 and TRBJ2-7; 12 bases are shared with TRBD2. V lost 5 bases and J lost 7; bases outside the gene matches: 3. The CDR3 is 13 residues long. From germline, CDR1 is MNHEY and CDR2 SMNVEV (reference sequence). This CDR3 reads CASSTLAGGEQYF. The DNA for the CDR3 is TGTGCCAGCAGTACTCTAGCGGGAGGGGAGCAGTACTTC.

The chain uses TRBV5-6 and TRBJ1-1; D is possibly TRBD1 (6 bases). V lost 6 bases and J 4 bases, leaving 16 bases between the germline ends. CDR1 is SGHDT and CDR2 is YYEEEE in the germline V gene. The CDR3 runs to 14 residues. The CDR3 here is CASTPQGGGTEAFF. The CDR3 bases are TGTGCCAGCACCCCCCAAGGGGGGGGCACTGAAGCTTTCTTT.

Worth noting for this clone: Relative to the germline gene, one junction end is altered; a read error may explain this. In DNA form, the CDR3 reads TGTGCCAGCTCACCGGGGAGCGACCGAGGACATTTT. Encoded protein: CASSPGSDRGHF. V and J are TRBV18 and TRBJ1-3; no reliable D call. The germline gives CDR1 KGHSH, CDR2 LQKENI. The CDR3 loop spans 12 amino acids.